This T cell receptor beta chain was found in a study of T cells in Graves' hyperthyroidism and ophthalmopathy. Whole-study results and caveats: The model's output predicted ophthalmopathy at a median of about 6.5 months prior to onset. Most thyroid clonotypes that were expanded above 0.001 also turned up in blood.

What was amplified from RNA transcripts were TCR beta CDR3 regions. During a first-round RT-PCR of the TCR CDR3, the HTBI primer set was used. From the multiplex PCR reads, TCRdb called clonotypes with MiXCR, one entry per CDR3 protein. The sample carries approximately 600,000 distinct CDR3 sequences, roughly 13% recorded once. Per germline, CDR1 DFQATT and CDR2 SNEGSKA (reference sequence). The CDR3 sequence is 15 residues long. Trimming at V came to 6 bases and at J to 4 bases, leaving 9 bases not matched to a gene. Of note for this clonotype: Its antigen is as yet unknown.

The V gene is TRBV20-1, the J gene TRBJ2-5, with 12 bases fitting TRBD2. The TCR was taken from a woman aged 25 to 39 with Graves' hyperthyroidism that later progressed to Graves' ophthalmopathy. Sequenced sample: blood. CDR3 in DNA: TGCAGTGCAACGGAACCGGGACTAGCGGGAGAGACCCAGTACTTC. Its protein product is CSATEPGLAGETQYF.